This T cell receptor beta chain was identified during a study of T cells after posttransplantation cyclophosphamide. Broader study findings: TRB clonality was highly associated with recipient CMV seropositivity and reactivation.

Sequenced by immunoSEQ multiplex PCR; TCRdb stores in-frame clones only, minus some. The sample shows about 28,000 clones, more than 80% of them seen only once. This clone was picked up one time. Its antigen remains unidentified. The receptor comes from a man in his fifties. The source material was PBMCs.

Here the CDR3 reads CASSQATVNQPQHF. The DNA of the CDR3 is TGCGCCAGCAGCCAAGCCACGGTAAATCAGCCCCAGCATTTT. This rearrangement joins TRBV4-3 to TRBJ1-5; no clear D. This CDR3 has 14 amino acids. The germline V and J ends were trimmed by 1 base and 4 bases, with 8 bases remaining between them. Germline-derived CDR1 and CDR2 are LGHNA and YSLEER.